This TCR beta chain was sequenced during a study of control samples from healthy donors and cancer patients. Produced via immunoSEQ multiplex PCR; TCRdb's table is partial and in-frame only. The table records roughly 160,000 clones, approximately 94% of them present only once. V shed 2 bases and J shed 0 bases, with 4 bases lying between them. The germline V gene has CDR1 SEHNR and CDR2 FQNEAQ (reference sequence). The CDR3 runs 14 residues. V gene TRBV7-9 combines with J gene TRBJ1-4; no definite D call. This TCR was sampled from a man between 60 and 75 years old with colorectal cancer. Sequencing was performed on PBMCs. CDR3 sequence (DNA): TGTGCCAGCAGCTTATATCCAACTAATGAAAAACTGTTTTTT. It yields the protein CASSLYPTNEKLFF.